This TCR beta chain was captured in a study of cytomegalovirus exposure and HLA in healthy donors. Study-wide context: About 79 million unique TCRs from HLA-typed donors were held in an early data release. Findings and caveats of the study: At a 0.05 false discovery rate, a later analysis found over 15,000 TCR beta sequences to be associated with HLA alleles. It was only CMV serostatus that was available as immune exposure information.

A remark on this clone: As yet, its antigen is unknown.

The PCR ran on 60 Vbeta and 13 Jbeta primers. Generated by immunoSEQ multiplex PCR, the TCRdb table keeps only in-frame clones and is missing some. The sample includes 200,000 to 250,000 clones, approximately 90% of them seen just once. The clonotype comes from a young woman in good health and CMV-seronegative. The source material was PBMCs.

This chain's CDR3 is CASSRSGTGATTGELFF. The CDR3 DNA reads TGCGCCAGCAGCCGATCCGGGACAGGGGCTACCACCGGGGAGCTGTTTTTT. The chain links TRBV4-3 to TRBJ2-2, with 10 bases that match TRBD1. This CDR3 is built from 17 residues. V dropped 4 bases and J dropped 4; count of bases not matched to a gene: 9. Germline CDR1 is LGHNA and CDR2 is YSLEER.